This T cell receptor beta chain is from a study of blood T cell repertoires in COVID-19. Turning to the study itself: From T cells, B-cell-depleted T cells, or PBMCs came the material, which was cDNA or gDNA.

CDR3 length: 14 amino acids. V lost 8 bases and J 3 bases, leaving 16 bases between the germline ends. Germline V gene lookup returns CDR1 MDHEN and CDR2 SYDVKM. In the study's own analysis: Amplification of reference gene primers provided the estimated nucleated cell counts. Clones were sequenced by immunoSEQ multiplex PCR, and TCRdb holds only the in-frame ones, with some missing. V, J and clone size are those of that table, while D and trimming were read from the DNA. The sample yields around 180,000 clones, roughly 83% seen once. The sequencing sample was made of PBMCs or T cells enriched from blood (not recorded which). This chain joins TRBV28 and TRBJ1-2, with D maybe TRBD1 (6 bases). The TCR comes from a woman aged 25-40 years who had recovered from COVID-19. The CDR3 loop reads CASESRGYDYGYTF. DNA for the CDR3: TGTGCCAGCGAAAGCAGGGGATATGACTATGGCTACACCTTC.